These 23 T cell receptor beta chains came from one sample sequenced in a study of human T cells and chemical hapten exposure. TCRdb itself ran the RACE reads through MiXCR, one entry per CDR3 protein. In the table there are 82,000 or so distinct CDR3 sequences, about an eighth of which are singletons. Time point defined: patch test 3, about 24 weeks after DPC sensitization. Treatment described: therapeutic diphenylcyclopropenone sensitization with weekly scalp DPC. The material was whole blood, obtained in connection with sensitization to the hapten diphenylcyclopropenone (DPC). The receptors shown here come from a woman in her fifties or sixties with alopecia areata. Some clones in this sample may be carry-over from other donors' samples.

This clonotype was counted between two and nine times. The rearrangement uses TRBV7-9 and TRBJ2-7; TRBD1 is a possible D gene (6 bases). The germline V gene encodes CDR1 SEHNR and CDR2 FQNEAQ (reference sequence). The CDR3 runs 14 residues. Trimming shortened V by 4 bases and J by 4 bases, and 14 bases separated the two germline ends. The CDR3 protein is CASSSTGHGYEQYF. CDR3 sequence (DNA): TGTGCCAGCAGCTCTACGGGACACGGGTACGAGCAGTACTTC.

This clonotype was counted only a few times. The J gene is TRBJ1-1, the V gene TRBV2; perhaps TRBD1 as D (5 bases). The germline V gene encodes CDR1 SNHLY and CDR2 FYNNEI. The V end was cut by 6 bases, the J end by 5 bases, with 16 bases between. The CDR3 is 14 amino acids. Here the CDR3 reads CASRGLGLETEAFF. The CDR3 coding sequence is TGTGCCAGCAGAGGTTTGGGGCTGGAGACTGAAGCTTTCTTT.

This clonotype was detected only a few times. The chain links TRBV20-1 to TRBJ2-1; 7 nucleotides align to TRBD2. The CDR3 is made up of 13 amino acids. In germline, CDR1 is DFQATT, CDR2 SNEGSKA (reference sequence). Trimming cost V 8 bases and J 4 bases; bases outside gene matches: 8. The CDR3 loop is CSPLADRYNEQFF. The CDR3 DNA is TGCAGTCCGCTAGCGGATCGTTACAATGAGCAGTTCTTC.

This clonotype was detected only a few times. The rearrangement uses TRBV29-1 and TRBJ2-3, with D unresolved. CDR1 SQVTM and CDR2 ANQGSEA come from the germline V gene. The germline V and J ends were trimmed by 7 bases and 2 bases, with 10 bases remaining between them. This CDR3 is built from 12 residues. The CDR3 spells CSGSGSTDTQYF. DNA of the CDR3: TGCAGCGGCTCAGGCTCCACAGATACGCAGTATTTT.

This chain connects TRBV29-1 to TRBJ1-1; no definite D call. Trimming removed 5 bases at V and 3 bases at J, with 7 bases between. CDR3 length: 11 amino acids. Germline CDR1 reads SQVTM; CDR2 reads ANQGSEA. The CDR3 loop reads CSVSRDTEAFF. The CDR3, as DNA: TGCAGCGTTTCAAGGGACACTGAAGCTTTCTTT.

This clonotype was picked up many times. In nucleotides, the CDR3 is TGTGCCAGCAGCGCGGTACACGGATATGAGCAGTTCTTC. Its translation is CASSAVHGYEQFF. This chain uses TRBV11-2 with TRBJ2-1; D call uncertain. V was clipped by 5 bases and J by 8 bases, with 13 bases between them. The CDR3 loop spans 13 amino acids. Germline CDR1 is SGHAT and CDR2 is FQNNGV.

This clonotype was seen only a few times. The chain joins TRBV29-1 to TRBJ1-2; no definite D call. CDR1 and CDR2 from the germline V gene are SQVTM and ANQGSEA. Trimming took 2 bases from V and 7 from J, leaving 14 bases between them. This CDR3 has 13 amino acids. In nucleotides, the CDR3 is TGCAGCGTTGAAAGTCTGGTCGGGTCTGGCTACACCTTC. Translation gives CSVESLVGSGYTF.

The chain couples TRBV29-1 to TRBJ1-1, with D perhaps TRBD1 (6 bases). The CDR3 loop spans 14 amino acids. Trimming took off 5 bases at V and 3 bases at J, with 16 bases between the two ends. Germline CDR1 SQVTM, CDR2 ANQGSEA. CDR3: CSVPQGTIDTEAFF. CDR3 nucleotide sequence: TGCAGCGTTCCCCAGGGGACAATCGACACTGAAGCTTTCTTT.

The CDR3 spells CSAIGDQRGTDTQYF. In nucleotides, the CDR3 is TGCAGTGCTATCGGGGACCAGCGGGGGACCGATACGCAGTATTTT. V and J are TRBV20-1 and TRBJ2-3; 8 nucleotides agree with TRBD2. V shed 4 bases and J 6 bases; nucleotides not matched to a gene: 12. Per the germline V gene, CDR1 is DFQATT and CDR2 is SNEGSKA (reference sequence). The CDR3 is 15 amino acids.

This chain connects TRBV7-9 to TRBJ2-3, with TRBD1 identical over 7 bases. Germline CDR1 SEHNR, CDR2 FQNEAQ (reference sequence). After removal of 5 bases from V and 1 base from J, the junction contained 0 bases not matched to a gene. This CDR3 has 13 residues. DNA of the CDR3: TGTGCCAGCAGCCAGGGGGGCACAGATACGCAGTATTTT. Residues: CASSQGGTDTQYF.

In its sample, this clonotype was seen a few times. V usage is TRBV30 and J usage is TRBJ1-5, with D possibly being TRBD1 (5 bases). The CDR3 is made up of 15 amino acids. Germline loops: CDR1 GTSNPN, CDR2 SVGIG (reference sequence). V gave up 2 bases and J gave up 9 bases, with 20 bases separating them. In DNA form, the CDR3 reads TGTGCCTGGAGTAGCCCCGGGGCGCGGAGCAGGCCCCAGCATTTT. Protein product: CAWSSPGARSRPQHF.

The chain joins TRBV9 to TRBJ2-3, with D perhaps being TRBD1 or TRBD2 (5 bases each). V lost 4 bases, J lost 2 bases, and 17 bases lay in between. There are 16 residues in the CDR3. The germline V gene has CDR1 SGDLS and CDR2 YYNGEE. CDR3 coding DNA: TGTGCCAGCAGCCCGGTGGGGGATAGATCCACAGATACGCAGTATTTT. It specifies CASSPVGDRSTDTQYF.

The chain couples TRBV28 to TRBJ2-7, with a weak D call TRBD2 (5 bases). The germline V gene has CDR1 MDHEN and CDR2 SYDVKM. The length of the CDR3 is 15 residues. The germline V and J ends were trimmed by 5 bases and 2 bases, with 16 bases remaining between them. The CDR3 DNA is TGTGCCAGCAGTCCATACACGGACTCTACCTACGAGCAGTACTTC. Translation gives CASSPYTDSTYEQYF.

V gene TRBV29-1 combines with J gene TRBJ2-2, with D perhaps TRBD1 or TRBD2 (6 bases each). Germline V gene sequence: CDR1 SQVTM, CDR2 ANQGSEA. V lost 7 bases and J 4 bases, leaving 19 bases between the germline ends. This CDR3 spans 15 amino acids. CDR3 in DNA: TGCAGCGCCCGACTTAGGGGGGCAACCACCGGGGAGCTGTTTTTT. Its translation is CSARLRGATTGELFF.

This chain uses TRBV27 with TRBJ1-4; no reliable D call. The V and J ends lost 2 bases and 8 bases respectively, with 9 bases between them. The germline CDR1 and CDR2 sequences are MNHEY and SMNVEV (reference sequence). The CDR3 is 13 residues long. The CDR3, as DNA: TGTGCCAGCAGTTTAAGGCGGAACGAAAAACTGTTTTTT. Its protein product is CASSLRRNEKLFF.

The chain employs TRBV20-1 and TRBJ2-7, with D possibly TRBD2 on 5 matching bases. The CDR3 has 12 amino acids. V lost 5 bases to trimming and J lost 0 bases, with 8 bases between them. Germline CDR1 DFQATT, CDR2 SNEGSKA (reference sequence). CDR3 DNA: TGCAGTGCTCAACGGGACTCCTACGAGCAGTACTTC. This encodes CSAQRDSYEQYF.

This clonotype was picked up a small number of times. Mismatch with germline at one junction end may stem from a read error. The V call is TRBV7-7, the J call TRBJ2-1; D unclear. CDR1 and CDR2 from the germline V gene are SSHAT and FNYEAQ (reference sequence). This CDR3 has 13 residues. CDR3 residues: CASSPNPYNEQFF. For the CDR3, the DNA is TGTGCTAGCAGCCCCAACCCGTACAATGAGCAGTTCTTC.

This clonotype was picked up a small number of times. This chain uses TRBV9 with TRBJ2-1; tentatively, D is TRBD2 (6 bases). CDR1 and CDR2 (germline): SGDLS, YYNGEE. Trimming removed 2 bases at V and 1 base at J, with 13 bases between. The CDR3 has 16 residues. CDR3 residues: CASSVGPLASYNEQFF. The CDR3 DNA reads TGTGCCAGCAGCGTGGGACCCCTAGCGTCCTACAATGAGCAGTTCTTC.

The chain uses TRBV10-2 and TRBJ2-1; weak D call: TRBD2 (6 bases). The CDR3 sequence is 16 residues long. Looked up from germline, CDR1 is WSHSY and CDR2 is SAAADI. V shed 6 bases and J shed 8 bases, with 23 bases lying between them. The CDR3 DNA reads as TGCGCCAGCAGACCTCCGACGGAGGGGCGAGGTTATGAGCAGTTCTTC. This encodes CASRPPTEGRGYEQFF.

This clonotype was seen ten or more times. The V and J genes are TRBV27 and TRBJ2-3; no reliable D call. Germline assignment: CDR1 MNHEY and CDR2 SMNVEV (reference sequence). V was clipped by 3 bases and J by 1 base, with 14 bases between them. There are 16 residues in the CDR3. CDR3 amino acids: CASSFAGAHGTDTQYF. The CDR3 DNA follows: TGTGCCAGCAGTTTTGCAGGAGCGCATGGCACAGATACGCAGTATTTT.

This clonotype was detected ten times or more. The chain carries TRBV7-2 and TRBJ1-3; 8 nucleotides match TRBD1. The V gene end was trimmed by 5 bases and the J gene end by 0 bases; junction bases not matched to a gene: 6. CDR3 length: 16 amino acids. Germline CDR1 and CDR2: SGHTA and FQGNSA. The CDR3 DNA is TGTGCCAGCAGCCGGGACAGGACGAGCTCTGGAAACACCATATATTTT. Translating it yields CASSRDRTSSGNTIYF.

This clonotype was observed many times. J is TRBJ2-3 and V is TRBV7-9; D not resolved. The CDR3 is 12 residues long. With 2 bases removed from V and 6 bases from J, the gap between germline ends came to 6 bases. Germline V gene sequence: CDR1 SEHNR, CDR2 FQNEAQ (reference sequence). The CDR3 reads CASSLPADTQYF. The CDR3 nucleotides are TGTGCCAGCAGCTTACCAGCGGATACGCAGTATTTT. Looking up the rest from reference TRBV7-9 and TRBJ2-3 gives the full variable domain: DTGVSQNPRHKITKRGQNVTFRCDPISEHNRLYWYRQTLGQGPEFLTYFQNEAQLEKSRLLSDRFSAERPKGSFSTLEIQRTEQGDSAMYLCASSLPADTQYFGPGTRLTVL.

The V gene is TRBV12-3 or TRBV12-4, the J gene TRBJ1-1; D perhaps matches TRBD1 (5 bases). This CDR3 comprises 16 residues. The V end lost 5 bases, the J end lost 6 bases, and 22 bases lay between the germline ends. The CDR3 here is CASSLSSTGTDAEAFF. The CDR3 DNA is TGTGCCAGCAGTCTCAGCTCAACCGGGACGGACGCTGAAGCTTTCTTT.